Listed below are T cell receptor beta chains from one sample, sequenced in a study of shared clonotypes between healthy human individuals. The repertoire was sequenced with immunoSEQ multiplex PCR; TCRdb's copy has only in-frame clones and lacks some. The data contain hundreds of thousands of clones, roughly 84% of them singletons. The sequencing input was memory CD8+ T cells sorted from blood. The origin of the receptors is a man aged 18 to 30 in good health. The CDR3 runs from the conserved cysteine through the conserved F or W. Fields, in order: J gene, V gene, D gene, clone size, CDR3 protein, CDR3 DNA. D genes are given only for firm matches. Rows may omit the clone size; those that give it use once, few, many or a size class.

>TRBJ2-2|TRBV7-9|TRBD2|-
CASSPLGGITGELFF
TGTGCCAGCAGCCCCCTCGGGGGGATCACCGGGGAGCTGTTTTTT
>TRBJ2-6|TRBV28|-|many
CASSRTGEGLITNVLTF
TGTGCCAGCAGTCGCACTGGGGAAGGGTTAATAACCAACGTCCTGACTTTC
>TRBJ2-3|TRBV4-3|-|many
CASSQAWNVDTQYF
TGCGCCAGCAGCCAAGCCTGGAACGTAGATACGCAGTATTTT
>TRBJ2-7|TRBV13|-|-
CASSTAYEQYF
TGTGCCAGCAGCACCGCTTACGAGCAGTACTTC
>TRBJ1-5|TRBV28|-|-
CASSYWGFDSNQPQHF
TGTGCCAGCAGTTACTGGGGGTTCGATAGCAATCAGCCCCAGCATTTT
>TRBJ1-5|TRBV28|-|-
CASTNGERGNSNQPQHF
TGTGCCAGCACCAATGGGGAACGGGGGAATAGCAATCAGCCCCAGCATTTT
>TRBJ2-1|TRBV27|-|-
CASRPKSPKGEQFF
TGTGCCAGCAGACCCAAGTCCCCAAAAGGTGAGCAGTTCTTC
>TRBJ1-1|TRBV28|TRBD1|-
CASSFIQGADTEAFF
TGTGCCAGCAGTTTCATTCAGGGGGCGGACACTGAAGCTTTCTTT
>TRBJ2-2|TRBV5-6|TRBD1|-
CASSIYGQDLTGELFF
TGTGCCAGCAGCATCTACGGACAGGACCTCACCGGGGAGCTGTTTTTT
>TRBJ2-7|TRBV28|-|-
CASSQGRGRYEQYF
TGTGCCAGTTCTCAAGGGAGGGGGCGATACGAGCAGTACTTC
>TRBJ1-4|TRBV5-6|TRBD1|-
CASSLDRWQGGEKLFF
TGTGCCAGCAGCTTGGATCGATGGCAGGGGGGTGAAAAACTGTTTTTT
>TRBJ2-3|TRBV5-1|-|-
CASSPSGSGFGDTQYF
TGCGCCAGCAGCCCCTCGGGCTCCGGGTTCGGAGATACGCAGTATTTT
>TRBJ2-1|TRBV30|TRBD2|-
CAWITGLVHEQFF
TGTGCCTGGATAACGGGACTAGTTCATGAGCAGTTCTTC
>TRBJ2-2|TRBV5-6|-|few
CASSFGTGELFF
TGTGCCAGCAGCTTTGGGACCGGGGAGCTGTTTTTT
>TRBJ2-7|TRBV5-1|-|-
CASSLNRADEQYF
TGCGCCAGCAGCTTGAACAGGGCGGACGAGCAGTACTTC
>TRBJ2-3|TRBV5-1|-|-
CASSPGFNSDTQYF
TGCGCCAGCAGCCCGGGCTTTAATTCAGATACGCAGTATTTT
>TRBJ2-7|TRBV7-9|-|-
CASSLDGRGYEQYF
TGTGCCAGCAGCTTAGACGGGAGAGGGTACGAGCAGTACTTC
>TRBJ2-7|TRBV27|TRBD1|-
CASSLTQGANEQYF
TGTGCCAGCAGTCTAACACAGGGGGCAAACGAGCAGTACTTC
>TRBJ1-2|TRBV30|-|-
CAWSGIGHGSGYGYTF
TGTGCCTGGAGTGGTATAGGACACGGGAGTGGGTATGGCTACACCTTC
>TRBJ2-1|TRBV10-3|TRBD1|-
CAISERTGDNEQFF
TGTGCCATCAGTGAAAGGACAGGGGACAATGAGCAGTTCTTC
>TRBJ2-5|TRBV9|-|-
CASSVAGQEETQYF
TGTGCCAGCAGCGTAGCCGGGCAGGAAGAGACCCAGTACTTC
>TRBJ2-2|TRBV13|-|-
CASTRDGELFF
TGTGCCAGCACCCGGGACGGGGAGCTGTTTTTT
>TRBJ1-4|TRBV7-9|-|-
CASSAPGPGREKLFF
TGTGCCAGCAGCGCTCCGGGACCCGGGCGGGAAAAACTGTTTTTT
>TRBJ2-1|TRBV4-1|TRBD2|once
CASSPARLAGGPSSYNEQFF
TGCGCCAGCAGCCCCGCCAGGCTAGCGGGGGGGCCGAGCTCCTACAATGAGCAGTTCTTC
>TRBJ2-3|TRBV7-9|TRBD1|-
CASSLEDRSTDTQYF
TGTGCCAGCAGCTTAGAGGACAGGAGCACAGATACGCAGTATTTT
>TRBJ1-1|TRBV7-6|-|-
CASSLAHVFADTEAFF
TGTGCCAGCAGCTTAGCGCACGTCTTCGCTGACACTGAAGCTTTCTTT
>TRBJ2-5|TRBV6-1|-|-
CASSEAWTGLARAETQYF
TGTGCCAGCAGTGAAGCCTGGACAGGACTAGCCCGAGCGGAGACCCAGTACTTC
>TRBJ1-1|TRBV6-5|-|-
CASSYNGVNTEAFF
TGTGCCAGCAGTTACAACGGTGTGAACACTGAAGCTTTCTTT
>TRBJ2-3|TRBV7-2|TRBD2|-
CASSPGLAGVGGTQYF
TGTGCCAGCAGCCCCGGACTAGCGGGGGTGGGAGGTACGCAGTATTTT
>TRBJ2-5|TRBV13|-|-
CASSFSEYQETQYF
TGTGCCAGCAGCTTTTCAGAGTACCAAGAGACCCAGTACTTC
>TRBJ2-7|TRBV10-2|-|few
CASEVNHEQYF
TGCGCCAGCGAGGTAAACCACGAGCAGTACTTC
>TRBJ2-5|TRBV30|-|once
CAWSVGGAGETQYF
TGTGCCTGGAGTGTAGGGGGGGCAGGAGAGACCCAGTACTTC
>TRBJ1-4|TRBV4-3|-|-
CASSQDHLRDTNEKLFF
TGCGCCAGCAGCCAAGACCACCTCAGGGACACTAATGAAAAACTGTTTTTT
>TRBJ1-6|TRBV30|-|-
CAWSVLDPGHSPLHF
TGTGCCTGGAGTGTACTGGACCCCGGGCATTCACCCCTCCACTTT
>TRBJ1-1|TRBV10-3|-|-
CAISESKGRGGKNTEAFF
TGTGCCATCAGTGAGTCCAAGGGCCGCGGAGGAAAGAACACTGAAGCTTTCTTT
>TRBJ2-6|TRBV11-3|-|-
CASSSSKLGTSSSGANVLTF
TGTGCCAGCAGCTCTTCTAAACTCGGGACATCTAGCTCTGGGGCCAACGTCCTGACTTTC
>TRBJ1-5|TRBV4-1|-|-
CASSQVPPAANRYDQPQHF
TGCGCCAGCAGCCAAGTTCCCCCCGCAGCTAACCGCTACGATCAGCCCCAGCATTTT
>TRBJ1-6|TRBV6-1|-|-
CASSERRGLGSYNSPLHF
TGTGCCAGCAGTGAAAGAAGAGGACTTGGCTCCTATAATTCACCCCTCCACTTT
>TRBJ1-2|TRBV5-1|-|-
CASSLAYFNYGYTF
TGCGCCAGCAGCTTGGCCTACTTCAACTATGGCTACACCTTC
>TRBJ2-5|TRBV7-9|TRBD2|once
CASRIAGVNQETQYF
TGTGCCAGCAGAATTGCGGGGGTTAATCAAGAGACCCAGTACTTC
>TRBJ2-2|TRBV6-5|-|-
CASSTRDADTGELFF
TGTGCCAGCAGTACCCGGGACGCAGACACCGGGGAGCTGTTTTTT
>TRBJ2-3|TRBV11-3|-|-
CASSSSAWGSFEDTQYF
TGTGCCAGCAGCTCCTCCGCGTGGGGAAGTTTCGAAGATACGCAGTATTTT
>TRBJ1-2|TRBV5-1|-|-
CASSGSPRDGDGYTF
TGCGCCAGCAGCGGATCACCCAGGGACGGGGATGGCTACACCTTC
>TRBJ1-3|TRBV7-9|-|-
CASPLDTNRRNTIYF
TGTGCCAGCCCTTTGGACACAAATAGAAGAAACACCATATATTTT
>TRBJ1-1|TRBV28|-|-
CASSLPGTTNTEAFF
TGTGCCAGCAGTTTGCCCGGGACAACCAACACTGAAGCTTTCTTT
>TRBJ2-2|TRBV5-1|TRBD1|-
CASSLNRGLPGELFF
TGCGCCAGCAGCTTGAACAGGGGGCTCCCCGGGGAGCTGTTTTTT
>TRBJ1-2|TRBV11-2|-|-
CASSLGGSRRNYGYTF
TGTGCCAGCAGCTTAGGGGGGTCCCGGCGTAACTATGGCTACACCTTC
>TRBJ1-3|TRBV30|TRBD1|-
CASWDRVFSYSGNTIYF
TGTGCCTCCTGGGACAGGGTTTTTTCGTACTCTGGAAACACCATATATTTT
>TRBJ1-3|TRBV11-2|-|-
CASSLAPGGTISGNTIYF
TGTGCCAGCAGCCTAGCGCCCGGAGGGACAATCTCTGGAAACACCATATATTTT
>TRBJ1-2|TRBV4-1|TRBD1|-
CASSQAEQGANYGYTF
TGCGCCAGCAGCCAAGCTGAACAGGGGGCGAACTATGGCTACACCTTC
>TRBJ2-4|TRBV4-2|-|-
CASSPSGTLIAKNIQYF
TGTGCCAGCAGCCCTTCCGGGACATTGATAGCCAAAAACATTCAGTACTTC